A selection of T cell receptor beta chains follows, all from one sample in a study of blood T cell repertoires in COVID-19. TCRdb's table, derived via immunoSEQ multiplex PCR, lists solely in-frame clones and lacks some. Among some 83,000 clones listed, about two thirds were seen once. Input material: peripheral blood. These receptors originate from a woman over 75 with acute or convalescent COVID-19. The CDR3 runs from the conserved cysteine through the conserved F or W. Fields, in order: V gene, clone size, D gene, J gene, CDR3 protein, CDR3 DNA. D genes are given only for firm matches. Clone sizes are given selectively: once, few, many, or a class where the clone is expanded.

TRBV6-2/TRBV6-3	-	-	TRBJ1-5	CASSYGTRNQPQHF	TGTGCCAGCAGTTACGGGACTCGAAATCAGCCCCAGCATTTT
TRBV6-5	-	-	TRBJ1-1	CASRPDSFTEAFF	TGTGCCAGCAGACCCGACAGCTTCACTGAAGCTTTCTTT
TRBV28	-	TRBD1	TRBJ1-5	CASSSGQGIDQPQHF	TGTGCCAGCAGCTCAGGACAGGGGATCGATCAGCCCCAGCATTTT
TRBV5-6	-	TRBD1	TRBJ2-7	CASSFYGTGGGYEQYF	TGTGCCAGCAGCTTCTACGGGACAGGGGGCGGGTACGAGCAGTACTTC
TRBV18	many	-	TRBJ2-2	CASSGVVNTGELFF	TGTGCCAGCTCAGGAGTAGTGAACACCGGGGAGCTGTTTTTT
TRBV5-1	-	TRBD1	TRBJ2-5	CASSLAQGAYREETQYF	TGCGCCAGCAGCTTGGCCCAGGGGGCATACAGGGAAGAGACCCAGTACTTC
TRBV7-3	few	-	TRBJ1-2	CASSYTGSRGYTF	TGTGCCAGCAGCTATACAGGGAGCAGAGGCTACACCTTC
TRBV5-1	-	TRBD1	TRBJ1-6	CASSLGQGVTPLHF	TGCGCCAGCAGCTTGGGACAGGGAGTTACGCCCCTCCACTTT
TRBV27	many	TRBD1	TRBJ1-1	CASSLDPNTGVTEAFF	TGTGCCAGCAGTTTGGACCCTAATACAGGGGTCACTGAAGCTTTCTTT
TRBV7-8	-	-	TRBJ2-5	CASSLVSLIETQYF	TGTGCCAGCAGCTTAGTTAGTCTGATTGAGACCCAGTACTTC